The rows below give T cell receptor beta chains drawn from one sample of a study of cytotoxic CD8 clonotypes in ibrutinib-treated CLL. This table comes from immunoSEQ multiplex PCR, and its TCRdb copy is limited to in-frame clones, with some not included. In the table there are about 160,000 clones, 84% of which are singletons. The material was PBMCs, obtained after 24 months of ibrutinib treatment. These receptors all stem from a human donor with chronic lymphocytic leukemia. The CDR3 runs from the conserved cysteine through the conserved F or W. A D gene is named only where the DNA matches it firmly. Only some rows state a clone size, as once, few, many or a class for expanded clones.

D gene,V gene,J gene,clone size,CDR3 DNA,CDR3 protein
NA,TRBV10-2,TRBJ1-2,NA,TGCGCCAGCAGCGACGAGACTGACTATGGCTACACCTTC,CASSDETDYGYTF
NA,TRBV30,TRBJ1-4,NA,TGTGCCTGGAGCTCCCAGGGGTTAACTAATGAAAAACTGTTTTTT,CAWSSQGLTNEKLFF
TRBD1,TRBV18,TRBJ1-1,NA,TGTGCCAGCTTGACAGGGGTCTGGACTGAAGCTTTCTTT,CASLTGVWTEAFF
NA,TRBV5-4,TRBJ1-3,NA,TGTGCCAGCAGCTTGGCCCAGGGCTCTGGAAACACCATATATTTT,CASSLAQGSGNTIYF
NA,TRBV7-3,TRBJ2-7,NA,TGTGCCAGCAGCTTAGGAGAGGGGATTAACGAGCAGTACTTC,CASSLGEGINEQYF
NA,TRBV6-5,TRBJ1-1,few,TGTGCCAGCACCATAGATTGGGGCGTGAACACTGAAGCTTTCTTT,CASTIDWGVNTEAFF
NA,TRBV6-5,TRBJ2-4,few,TGTGCCAGCAGCCAGGGTTCGGCCAAAAACATTCAGTACTTC,CASSQGSAKNIQYF
TRBD1,TRBV5-1,TRBJ2-1,NA,TGCGCCAGCAGCTCAGGGGGCTCCTACAATGAGCAGTTCTTC,CASSSGGSYNEQFF
NA,TRBV18,TRBJ1-5,NA,TGTGCCAGCTCATCCCGACAGAGCAATAGCAATCAGCCCCAGCATTTT,CASSSRQSNSNQPQHF
TRBD2,TRBV4-1,TRBJ2-7,NA,TGCGCCAGCAGCCGACTAGCGGGGAATGGCGAGCAGTACTTC,CASSRLAGNGEQYF
TRBD1,TRBV28,TRBJ2-7,NA,TGTGCCAGCCGAATGGGGACAGGGGGCCGGAACGAGCAGTACTTC,CASRMGTGGRNEQYF
NA,TRBV27,TRBJ1-1,NA,TGTGCCAGCAGGGGTGGGGGGAACACTGAAGCTTTCTTT,CASRGGGNTEAFF
TRBD2,TRBV10-2,TRBJ2-1,NA,TGCGCCAGCACTGAAGTTGGGACTAGCGCTGTAGCGCAGTTCTTC,CASTEVGTSAVAQFF
NA,TRBV7-2,TRBJ2-7,few,TGTGCCAGCAGCTTGGGATTACTGGGCCACGAGCAGTACTTC,CASSLGLLGHEQYF
NA,TRBV28,TRBJ1-1,NA,TGTGCCAGCATGAGGGTTCCCCCTGAGGACACTGAAGCTTTCTTT,CASMRVPPEDTEAFF
TRBD2,TRBV28,TRBJ2-2,NA,TGTGCCAGCAACGGGGGAGCGGGAGGGACCGCCAGCGCGGGGGAGCTGTTTTTT,CASNGGAGGTASAGELFF
TRBD2,TRBV7-3,TRBJ2-7,NA,TGTGCCAGCAGCAGGGGACTAGCGGGAAGACCCTACGAGCAGTACTTC,CASSRGLAGRPYEQYF
NA,TRBV27,TRBJ1-2,NA,TGTGCCAGCAGTCTAAGCCGAACCCTAAACTATGGCTACACCTTC,CASSLSRTLNYGYTF
TRBD1,TRBV18,TRBJ1-4,NA,TGTGCCAGCTCACAGGACAGGGTTGGAACTAATGAAAAACTGTTTTTT,CASSQDRVGTNEKLFF
TRBD1,TRBV27,TRBJ2-1,NA,TGTGCCAGCAGTTTACTCGGGACAGGGGGTCGGGGTGAGCAGTTCTTC,CASSLLGTGGRGEQFF
NA,TRBV27,TRBJ2-2,NA,TGTGCCAGCACCCCCAGGCGTAGCGACACCGGGGAGCTGTTTTTT,CASTPRRSDTGELFF
NA,TRBV6-1,TRBJ2-1,NA,TGTGCCAGCAGTGACAACAGGGACAATGAGCAGTTCTTC,CASSDNRDNEQFF
TRBD2,TRBV19,TRBJ2-1,once,TGTGCCAGTAGTATATGGACTAGCGGGAGTCAGGAGCAGTTCTTC,CASSIWTSGSQEQFF